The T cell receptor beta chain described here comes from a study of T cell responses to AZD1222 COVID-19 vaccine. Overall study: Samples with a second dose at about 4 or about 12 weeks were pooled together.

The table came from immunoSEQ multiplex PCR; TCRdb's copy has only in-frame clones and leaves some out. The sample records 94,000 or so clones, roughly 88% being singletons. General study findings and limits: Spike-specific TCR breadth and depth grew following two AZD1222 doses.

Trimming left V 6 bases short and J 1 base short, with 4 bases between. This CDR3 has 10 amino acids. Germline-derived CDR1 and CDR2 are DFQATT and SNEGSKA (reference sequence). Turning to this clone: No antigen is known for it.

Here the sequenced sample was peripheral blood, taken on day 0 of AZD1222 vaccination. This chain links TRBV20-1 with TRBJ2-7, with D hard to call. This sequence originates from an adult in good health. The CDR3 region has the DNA TGCAGTGCCCTTTCCTACGAGCAGTACTTC. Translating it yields CSALSYEQYF.